This entry features one TCR beta chain sequence. The sample originates from a study of blood T cell repertoires in COVID-19. Across the study: Samples representing acute and convalescent COVID-19 were sourced from the United States, Italy and Spain.

Source study methods: Nucleated cell number was recorded as an estimate derived from reference gene primer amplification. Only in-frame clones appear in the TCRdb table, and some are missing; sequencing was by immunoSEQ multiplex PCR. V and J calls and clone size are copied from that table; D and trimming were computed from the DNA. Of tens of thousands of clones in the sample, roughly nine tenths were seen once. Trimming shortened V by 0 bases and J by 14 bases, and 18 bases separated the two germline ends. Looked up from germline, CDR1 is SGDLS and CDR2 is YYNGEE. CDR3 length equals 15 residues. Sequencing input: peripheral blood. This TCR came from a man in his 60s with acute or convalescent COVID-19. V gene TRBV9 combines with J gene TRBJ1-6; TRBD1 might be the D (5 bases). The CDR3 region is CASSVEGLRAGTLHF. CDR3 DNA sequence: TGTGCCAGCAGCGTAGAGGGACTCCGCGCCGGAACCCTCCACTTT.